A single sample gave rise to the 18 T cell receptor beta chains below, sequenced in a study of cytomegalovirus exposure and HLA in healthy donors. PCR amplification relied on 60 Vbeta primers (plus 13 Jbeta primers). Generated by immunoSEQ multiplex PCR, the TCRdb table keeps only in-frame clones and is missing some. The sample lists over 65,000 clones, roughly 74% occurring once. The sequenced sample consisted of PBMCs. Receptors were obtained from a man in his forties in good health and CMV-seronegative.

The V and J genes are TRBV27 and TRBJ1-4; TRBD1 matches 9 bases. CDR1 and CDR2 (germline): MNHEY, SMNVEV (reference sequence). This CDR3 is 14 amino acids long. J was trimmed by 6 bases and V by 2 bases; bases with no gene match: 1. CDR3 DNA sequence: TGTGCCAGCAGTTTAGGACAGGGGTATGAAAAACTGTTTTTT. Protein: CASSLGQGYEKLFF.

J is TRBJ1-5 and V is TRBV6-5; D ambiguous. This CDR3 is built from 13 residues. Trimming pared 7 bases from V and 3 bases from J, leaving 10 bases between. Germline V gene lookup returns CDR1 MNHEY and CDR2 SVGAGI. CDR3 bases: TGTGCCAGCATTGGCAGTCTCAATCAGCCCCAGCATTTT. This gives the protein CASIGSLNQPQHF.

This clone was counted only a few times. The chain uses TRBV28 and TRBJ2-2; 9 bases align to TRBD2. There are 15 residues in the CDR3. V shed 10 bases, J shed 7 bases, and the junction held 13 bases outside the gene matches. The V gene's germline CDR1 is MDHEN and CDR2 SYDVKM. The CDR3 DNA reads TGTGCCACCCCAAGGCGGGAGGGCCTAGGCGGGGAGCTGTTTTTT. Translated, it gives CATPRREGLGGELFF.

The chain combines TRBV4-1 with TRBJ1-6; 7 bases are shared with TRBD1. Germline V CDR1 and CDR2: MGHRA, YSYEKL. CDR3 length: 16 residues. Trimming cost V 0 bases and J 6 bases; bases outside gene matches: 5. The DNA of the CDR3 is TGCGCCAGCAGCCAAGATCGAGGACAGGCTAATTCACCCCTCCACTTT. Protein product: CASSQDRGQANSPLHF.

The chain recombines TRBV4-2 with TRBJ2-7; 7 bases align to TRBD1. J lost 1 base, V lost 1 base, and 4 bases had no gene match. Germline CDR1 is LGHNA and CDR2 is YNFKEQ. The CDR3 sequence is 15 residues long. The CDR3 sequence is CASSQAGQESYEQYF. CDR3 in DNA: TGTGCCAGCAGCCAAGCTGGACAGGAGTCCTACGAGCAGTACTTC.

The V gene is TRBV18, the J gene TRBJ2-1; TRBD2 matches 9 bases. This CDR3 is built from 15 residues. The V gene end was trimmed by 3 bases and the J gene end by 4 bases; junction bases not matched to a gene: 4. Per germline, CDR1 KGHSH and CDR2 LQKENI. The CDR3 DNA sequence: TGTGCCAGCTCACCGAAGACTAGCGGTTACAATGAGCAGTTCTTC. It encodes CASSPKTSGYNEQFF.

The chain joins TRBV28 to TRBJ2-1; perhaps TRBD1 as D (7 bases). The CDR3 has 12 amino acids. The ends were cut back, 2 bases at V and 12 bases at J, with 11 bases in the middle. CDR1 is MDHEN and CDR2 is SYDVKM in the germline V gene. The CDR3 DNA follows: TGTGCCAGCAGTTTACGGCGGGACAGGCAGTTCTTC. It encodes CASSLRRDRQFF. The whole variable domain, remainder taken from reference TRBV28 and TRBJ2-1, is DVKVTQSSRYLVKRTGEKVFLECVQDMDHENMFWYRQDPGLGLRLIYFSYDVKMKEKGDIPEGYSVSREKKERFSLILESASTNQTSMYLCASSLRRDRQFFGPGTRLTVL.

V and J are TRBV27 and TRBJ1-2; 7 bases are shared with TRBD1. J lost 4 bases, V lost 6 bases, and 5 bases had no gene match. This CDR3 region has 13 residues. Germline CDR1 is MNHEY and CDR2 is SMNVEV (reference sequence). CDR3 in amino acids: CASRSGQPYGYTF. The CDR3 DNA follows: TGTGCCAGCAGGTCGGGACAGCCCTATGGCTACACCTTC.

The V gene is TRBV9, the J gene TRBJ2-3; 7 bases line up with TRBD1. The CDR3 consists of 15 residues. Trimming cost V 1 base and J 2 bases; bases outside gene matches: 4. In germline, CDR1 is SGDLS, CDR2 YYNGEE. The CDR3 coding sequence is TGTGCCAGCAGCGTATCGGGACAGTACACAGATACGCAGTATTTT. The encoded protein is CASSVSGQYTDTQYF.

The gene calls are TRBV5-1 and TRBJ2-7, with 9 nucleotides matching TRBD2. Germline CDR1 and CDR2: SGHRS and YFSETQ. This CDR3 is built from 14 residues. After removal of 2 bases from V and 7 bases from J, the junction contained 7 bases not matched to a gene. The CDR3, as DNA: TGCGCCAGCAGCTTATTAGCGGGAGCGGATGAGCAGTACTTC. Translation: CASSLLAGADEQYF.

This clone was counted a single time. This chain joins TRBV5-4 and TRBJ2-2; the D gene is possibly TRBD1 (5 bases). The germline gives CDR1 SGHNT, CDR2 YYREEE (reference sequence). Trimming took 4 bases from V and 1 from J, leaving 11 bases between them. This CDR3 has 15 amino acids. The CDR3 reads CASSPPGQNTGELFF. In DNA form, the CDR3 reads TGTGCCAGCAGCCCGCCCGGACAGAACACCGGGGAGCTGTTTTTT.

This clone has more than one count but fewer than ten. The chain couples TRBV6-1 to TRBJ1-5; D remains ambiguous. V was pared by 3 bases and J by 4 bases, with 4 bases between. Germline CDR1 and CDR2: MNHNS and SASEGT. The length of the CDR3 is 12 residues. The CDR3 DNA follows: TGTGCCAGCAGTGACACTAATCAGCCCCAGCATTTT. Its protein product is CASSDTNQPQHF.

A remark on this clone: The junction shows a germline mismatch at one end, possibly a read error. V gene TRBV6-4 combines with J gene TRBJ1-5; a weak D match, TRBD1 (6 bases). The V gene's germline CDR1 is MRHNA and CDR2 SNTAGT. This CDR3 is built from 13 residues. DNA for the CDR3: TGTGCCAGCAGTGACTCGACAGGTCAGGCCCAGCATTTT. Translated, it gives CASSDSTGQAQHF.

The rearrangement joins TRBV14 to TRBJ2-2, with D tentatively TRBD2 (5 bases). CDR1 SGHDN and CDR2 FVKESK come from the germline V gene. Trimming took off 0 bases at V and 6 bases at J, with 11 bases between the two ends. The CDR3 is 15 amino acids. CDR3: CASSQEVRGSGELFF. The CDR3, as DNA: TGTGCCAGCAGCCAAGAAGTACGGGGATCCGGGGAGCTGTTTTTT.

V and J are TRBV30 and TRBJ2-1; TRBD2 matches at 7 bases. This CDR3 is 13 amino acids long. V lost 8 bases and J lost 3; bases outside the gene matches: 7. The germline gives CDR1 GTSNPN, CDR2 SVGIG (reference sequence). The CDR3 DNA is TGTGCCAGAAGCCGGGACTACTACAATGAGCAGTTCTTC. Translating gives CARSRDYYNEQFF.

V and J are TRBV5-6 and TRBJ1-5; D unclear. Germline loops: CDR1 SGHDT, CDR2 YYEEEE. Trimming shortened V by 0 bases and J by 3 bases, and 13 bases separated the two germline ends. This CDR3 has 16 residues. CDR3 coding DNA: TGTGCCAGCAGCTTGGCTGTCAGCGGATTCAATCAGCCCCAGCATTTT. Translation gives CASSLAVSGFNQPQHF.

V and J are TRBV6-5 and TRBJ2-1; D not certain. V gave up 2 bases and J gave up 8 bases, with 19 bases separating them. The CDR3 is made up of 16 amino acids. Germline values: CDR1 MNHEY, CDR2 SVGAGI. The CDR3 DNA is TGTGCCAGCAGTTACAGTTTCGTAGCTTTGATGGATGAGCAGTTCTTC. This sequence encodes CASSYSFVALMDEQFF.

V and J are TRBV6-5 and TRBJ2-1; 11 bases map to TRBD1. The germline V gene encodes CDR1 MNHEY and CDR2 SVGAGI. The CDR3 runs 14 residues. The V gene end was trimmed by 4 bases and the J gene end by 8 bases; junction bases not matched to a gene: 4. CDR3 sequence reads: CASSFPGQGDEQFF. The DNA of the CDR3 is TGTGCCAGCAGTTTTCCGGGACAGGGGGATGAGCAGTTCTTC.